This is a list of T cell receptor beta chains from one sample in a study of Ad26.COV2.S vaccination and SARS-CoV-2 variants. Profiling relied on immunoSEQ multiplex PCR, and the TCRdb table lists in-frame clones only, not all of them. The sample contains around 300,000 clones, roughly 90% of which appear only once. The sequenced sample was peripheral blood, obtained in a trial of Ad26.COV2.S vaccine versus placebo. Every receptor here comes from a person between 18 and 65 years old who received the Ad26.COV2.S COVID-19 vaccine or a placebo. The CDR3 runs from the conserved cysteine through the conserved F or W. The D gene is left open where the match is weak. Expanded clones are given a class, and other clones once, few, many or no size at all.

>11|TRBV5-8|.|.|TRBJ2-5
TGTGCCAGCAGCTTACATCAGACCCAGTACTTC
CASSLHQTQYF
>16|TRBV30|TRBD1|.|TRBJ1-3
TGTGCCTGGAGTCCGAAACCGGGACAGGGTTTAAACACCATATATTTT
CAWSPKPGQGLNTIYF
>22|TRBV7-8|TRBD2|.|TRBJ2-1
TGTGCCAGCAGCTCAAATCTTTTGGGACTAGCGGACTTGAAAGGTCCCTACAATGAGCAGTTCTTC
CASSSNLLGLADLKGPYNEQFF
>14|TRBV2|TRBD1|once|TRBJ2-5
TGTGCCAGCAGCTACGACAGGGGTGAAGAGACCCAGTACTTC
CASSYDRGEETQYF
>12|TRBV4-3|TRBD1|.|TRBJ1-1
TGCGCCAGCAGTCTAACAGGGGGCAAAGCTTTCTTT
CASSLTGGKAFF
>16|TRBV7-6|TRBD1|few|TRBJ1-2
TGTGCCAGCAGCTTAGCGCAAGGGGGCGTGAACTATGGCTACACCTTC
CASSLAQGGVNYGYTF
>20|TRBV9|.|.|TRBJ2-1
TGTGCCAGCAGCGGGGAGGAGGGATTTGGAGTCGTAAGCTCCTACAATGAGCAGTTCTTC
CASSGEEGFGVVSSYNEQFF
>15|TRBV19|TRBD2|.|TRBJ2-1
TGTGCCAGTAGCTGGACTAGCGGGAGACTCAATGAGCAGTTCTTC
CASSWTSGRLNEQFF
>15|TRBV7-2|.|.|TRBJ1-1
TGTGCCAGCAGCTTACAAGCCTCTTCGGGGACTGAAGCTTTCTTT
CASSLQASSGTEAFF
>12|TRBV7-9|.|.|TRBJ1-1
TGTGCCAGCAGGCCCAGGGGCACTGAAGCTTTCTTT
CASRPRGTEAFF
>14|TRBV7-3|.|.|TRBJ2-3
TGTGCCAGCAGCTTTTCCCGAAGCACAGATACGCAGTATTTT
CASSFSRSTDTQYF
>16|TRBV4-3|.|once|TRBJ1-2
TGCGCCAGCAGCCAGAGCCGGGGAAGGCCCCTATATGGCTACACCTTC
CASSQSRGRPLYGYTF
>17|TRBV3-1/TRBV3-2|TRBD1|.|TRBJ1-4
TGTGCCAGCTACCAATGTGAGGGGGCACGGCTAGTTGAAAAACTGTTTTTT
CASYQCEGARLVEKLFF
>14|TRBV15|.|.|TRBJ2-2
TGTGCCACCAGCAGAGATCATTTGGTAACGGAGCTGTTTTTT
CATSRDHLVTELFF
>13|TRBV14|.|.|TRBJ1-2
TGTGCCAGCAGCCTTCACAGGGTAGGAGGCTACACCTTC
CASSLHRVGGYTF
>16|TRBV2|.|.|TRBJ1-1
TGTGCCAGCACTGAGACGGTTTCGGACATGAACACTGAAGCTTTCTTT
CASTETVSDMNTEAFF
>16|TRBV4-1|TRBD2|.|TRBJ2-1
TGCGCCAGCAGCCAAGAAAGGATAGCGGGGGCCAATGAGCAGTTCTTC
CASSQERIAGANEQFF
>15|TRBV29-1|.|once|TRBJ2-5
TGCAGCGTGGCCCGGGGGCGTCCGCCCGTAGAGACCCAGTACTTC
CSVARGRPPVETQYF
>13|TRBV24-1|.|.|TRBJ2-3
TGTGCCACCAGCCACGGCAGCACAGATACGCAGTATTTT
CATSHGSTDTQYF
>16|TRBV27|TRBD1|.|TRBJ2-3
TGTGCCAGCCAAGGGGAACAGGGGGTTAGCACAGATACGCAGTATTTT
CASQGEQGVSTDTQYF
>14|TRBV27|TRBD1|.|TRBJ1-2
TGTGCCAGCAGATCTACAGGGGATTTTTATGGCTACACCTTC
CASRSTGDFYGYTF
>16|TRBV7-2|.|.|TRBJ2-2
TGTGCCAGCAGTTACACCGGGACCTCGAACACCGGGGAGCTGTTTTTT
CASSYTGTSNTGELFF